This T cell receptor (beta chain) came from a study of blood T cells in healthy people across ages. Study-wide points: Comparison with aged donors showed that long-lived donors had more naive CD4+ cells and higher diversity.

Trimming took off 1 base at V and 0 bases at J, with 9 bases between the two ends. Germline CDR1 SQVTM, CDR2 ANQGSEA. CDR3 size: 14 residues. Primed by a sample-barcoded 5' primer and a J-beta primer mix, a second PCR proceeded for roughly 7 to 11 cycles. Every sample gave at least 2.5 million paired-end reads containing CDR3. One entry per CDR3 protein results from TCRdb running MiXCR on the 5' RACE reads. The sample has roughly 1,100,000 distinct CDR3 sequences, 20% to 25% seen once. This clonotype has just a few counts. The antigen remains undetermined. This sample also appeared in a second study, on T cells of mothers and their children. That source adds: All donors were healthy and Caucasian; they were a few mothers and their six children. RNA that had been extracted went wholly into cDNA synthesis, at 1.5 ug per 15 ul.

The chain employs TRBV29-1 and TRBJ1-1; D remains ambiguous. The sequencing sample was made of blood. The receptor's source is a girl aged 2 to 10 in good health. CDR3 region: CSVEVGSLNTEAFF. The CDR3 nucleotides are TGCAGCGTTGAAGTAGGCAGCTTGAACACTGAAGCTTTCTTT.